The 2 T cell receptor beta chains reported below all come from one sample, sequenced in a study of CD8 T cells in ankylosing spondylitis. TCRdb used MiXCR to reprocess the 5' RACE reads, holding one entry per CDR3 protein. The sample yields some 220,000 distinct CDR3 sequences, more than 5.5% seen once. These receptors' antigens are unknown. Overall study results and limits: Ankylosing spondylitis blood appeared to be characterized by a TCR beta motif of under ten highly homologous variants.

Sequencing was done on a sample of blood, either unsorted or a sorted T cell fraction (not recorded which). The source of these receptors is a male donor with ankylosing spondylitis.

This clonotype was seen ten or more times. CDR3 residues: CASSLSRGRRTSYEQYF. CDR3 in DNA: TGCGCCAGCAGCCTAAGCAGGGGGCGCAGAACTTCCTACGAGCAGTACTTC. The chain links TRBV4-3 to TRBJ2-7, with 8 nucleotides matching TRBD1. This CDR3 is built from 17 residues. Looked up from germline, CDR1 is LGHNA and CDR2 is YSLEER. V lost 4 bases, J lost 1 base, and 12 bases stayed unmatched.

This clonotype was counted at least ten times. The rearrangement links TRBV20-1 to TRBJ2-1, with D unresolved. The ends were cut back, 0 bases at V and 8 bases at J, with 23 bases in the middle. This CDR3 has 17 amino acids. Germline values: CDR1 DFQATT, CDR2 SNEGSKA (reference sequence). CDR3 in amino acids: CSARDRSDVRPTDEQFF. DNA for the CDR3: TGCAGTGCTAGAGATCGTTCGGACGTCAGGCCCACAGATGAGCAGTTCTTC.